This T cell receptor (beta chain) was sequenced in a study of blood T cell repertoires in COVID-19 (dated by TCRdb to 2020 to 2022). Background on the whole study: Samples covering the acute and convalescent phases of COVID-19 were provided by collaborators in the United States, Italy and Spain. Where HLA class I and class II types were available, the types were taken from metadata supplied by the sample provider, not from assay-based typing. A freely available public database, intended as a resource for researchers studying the immune response to SARS-CoV-2, is where the repertoires were released. The sample metadata nearly always contained a de-identified subject ID, COVID-19 status, age in years and sex. The prospective study material was composed of cDNA or gDNA derived from T cells, B-cell-depleted T cells, or PBMCs. Subjects who had been exposed to COVID-19, were actively infected with it, or had recovered from it provided the deeply sampled blood TCRbeta repertoires that made up the dataset. Samples were obtained from the ongoing ImmuneRACE study (first 160 participants) and from about 1,300 subjects provided by 6 global collaborators. What the research found in general, with its limitations: Clinical and demographic metadata were provided uncurated, with the amount varying by source and participant.

TCRbeta CDR3 regions were amplified from genomic DNA by means of the immunoSEQ Assay, a bias-controlled multiplex PCR. Per the authors' processing: Nucleated cell counts per sample were estimated from amplification of reference gene primers within the assay. To quantify the absolute abundance of each unique TCRbeta CDR3 rearrangement, sequence reads were collapsed and filtered. For each sample, productive Simpson clonality was calculated as the square root of Simpson's diversity index across productive rearrangements. In TCRdb, the immuneACCESS table is reduced to in-frame sequences with V and J assigned. These tables do not hold every clone; where another copy was compared, an unresolved V gene accounts for under half, and the others remain unexplained. The V and J calls and clone size were taken over from that table, and D and trimming were inferred from the DNA. The sample table holds some 170,000 clones, of which about four fifths were seen once. Of the sample, approximately 10% falls within the top ten clones.

At one collaborating source in Seattle, patients were enrolled during active infection and were followed longitudinally through the course of disease. Each collaborating institution followed its own protocols to collect whole blood in K2EDTA tubes. For TCRbeta analysis, collaborators shipped samples as frozen whole blood, isolated PBMCs, or DNA extracted from either of those sample types. As regards this clone: The specificity of this receptor is unknown. One base away there is no much larger clone; base qualities are not given.

Sequencing input: peripheral blood. This sequence originates from a woman aged 35 to 49 with COVID-19, enrolled during active disease.

The nucleotide sequence reads as follows: TGTGCCAGCAGCCAAGATTACGGGAGGGTTGTCCATGGCTACACCTTC. Its amino acids are CASSQDYGRVVHGYTF. Here the chain combines TRBV3-1 (or the pseudogene TRBV3-2) and TRBJ1-2; the D gene cannot be resolved reliably. The junction carries 17 bases between V and J, which are trimmed by 0 bases and 6 bases respectively. From the germline V gene (reference sequence), CDR1 is LGHDT and CDR2 is YNNKEL. From the cysteine up to the phenylalanine, the CDR3 has a length of 16 residues. Only the CDR3 DNA is retained, 48 bases long and in frame from the first base.